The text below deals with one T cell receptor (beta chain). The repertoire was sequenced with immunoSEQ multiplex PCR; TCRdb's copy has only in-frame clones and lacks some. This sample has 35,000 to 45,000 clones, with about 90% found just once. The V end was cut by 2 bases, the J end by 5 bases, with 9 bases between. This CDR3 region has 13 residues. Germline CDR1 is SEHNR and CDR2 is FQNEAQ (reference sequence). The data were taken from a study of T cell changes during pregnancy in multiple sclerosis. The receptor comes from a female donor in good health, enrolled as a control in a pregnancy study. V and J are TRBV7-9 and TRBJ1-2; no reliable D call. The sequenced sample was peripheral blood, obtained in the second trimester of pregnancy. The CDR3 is CASSLNPQYGYTF. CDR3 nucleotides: TGTGCCAGCAGCTTAAATCCACAGTATGGCTACACCTTC.